Sequencing of this T cell receptor (beta chain) was carried out in a study of blood T cell repertoires in COVID-19. About the research overall: Acute-phase and convalescent COVID-19 samples originated in the United States, Italy and Spain. Sources were T cells, B-cell-depleted T cells, or PBMCs; the material itself was cDNA or gDNA.

J gave up 11 bases and V 5 bases, and 7 bases lay outside the gene matches. The CDR3 has 11 residues. Germline CDR1 and CDR2: DFQATT and SNEGSKA (reference sequence). Clones were sequenced by immunoSEQ multiplex PCR, and TCRdb holds only the in-frame ones, with some missing. The sample has 99,000 or so clones; around 84% are singletons. The sequenced sample was peripheral blood. The chain employs TRBV20-1 and TRBJ1-2, with 8 bases that match TRBD1. The receptor was isolated from a man aged 55 to 70 with acute or convalescent COVID-19. The CDR3, as DNA: TGCAGTGCTGGGAGGGGACAGGAGTACACCTTC. Translating gives CSAGRGQEYTF.